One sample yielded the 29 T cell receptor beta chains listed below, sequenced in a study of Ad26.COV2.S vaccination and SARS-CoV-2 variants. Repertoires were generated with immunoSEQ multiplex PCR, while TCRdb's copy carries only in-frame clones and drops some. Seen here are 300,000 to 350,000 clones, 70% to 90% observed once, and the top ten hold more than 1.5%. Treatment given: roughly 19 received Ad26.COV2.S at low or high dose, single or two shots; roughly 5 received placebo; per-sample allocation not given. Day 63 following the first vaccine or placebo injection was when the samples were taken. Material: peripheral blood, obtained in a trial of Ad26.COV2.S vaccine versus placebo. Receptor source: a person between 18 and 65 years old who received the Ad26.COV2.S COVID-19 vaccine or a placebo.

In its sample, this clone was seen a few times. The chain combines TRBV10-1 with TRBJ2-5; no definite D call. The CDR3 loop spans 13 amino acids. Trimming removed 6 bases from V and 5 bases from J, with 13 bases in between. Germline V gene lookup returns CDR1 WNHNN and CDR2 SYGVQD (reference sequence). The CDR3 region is CASSQSTKETQYF. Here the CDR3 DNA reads TGCGCCAGCAGCCAATCCACAAAGGAGACCCAGTACTTC.

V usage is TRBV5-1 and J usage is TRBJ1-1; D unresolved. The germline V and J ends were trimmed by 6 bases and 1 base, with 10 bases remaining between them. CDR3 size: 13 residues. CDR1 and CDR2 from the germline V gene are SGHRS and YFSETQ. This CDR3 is CASTIGKNTEAFF. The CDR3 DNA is TGCGCCAGCACCATCGGGAAGAACACTGAAGCTTTCTTT.

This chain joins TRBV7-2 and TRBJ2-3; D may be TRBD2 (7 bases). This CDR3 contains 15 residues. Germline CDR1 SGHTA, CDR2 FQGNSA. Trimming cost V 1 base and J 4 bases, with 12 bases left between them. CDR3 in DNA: TGTGCCAGCAGCTTAGAGTGGGGGGGCCCAGATACGCAGTATTTT. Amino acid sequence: CASSLEWGGPDTQYF.

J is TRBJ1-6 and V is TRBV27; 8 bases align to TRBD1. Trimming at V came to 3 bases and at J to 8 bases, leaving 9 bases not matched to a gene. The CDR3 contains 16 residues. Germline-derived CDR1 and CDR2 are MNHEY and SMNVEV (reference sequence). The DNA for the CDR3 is TGTGCCAGCAGTTTGACTCCCGGGACAGGTCATTCACCCCTCCACTTT. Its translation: CASSLTPGTGHSPLHF.

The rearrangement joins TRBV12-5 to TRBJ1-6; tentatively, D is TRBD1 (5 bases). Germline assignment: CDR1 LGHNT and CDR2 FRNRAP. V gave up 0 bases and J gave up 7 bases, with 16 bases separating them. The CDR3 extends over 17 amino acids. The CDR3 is CASGLVGAGMRNSPLHF. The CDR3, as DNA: TGTGCTAGTGGTTTGGTAGGCGCAGGGATGCGGAATTCACCCCTCCACTTT.

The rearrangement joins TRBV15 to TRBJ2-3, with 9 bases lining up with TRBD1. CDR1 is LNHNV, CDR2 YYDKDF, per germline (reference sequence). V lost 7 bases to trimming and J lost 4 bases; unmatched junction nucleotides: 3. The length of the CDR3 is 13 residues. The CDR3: CATKRQGADTQYF. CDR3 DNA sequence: TGTGCCACCAAGAGACAGGGGGCAGATACGCAGTATTTT.

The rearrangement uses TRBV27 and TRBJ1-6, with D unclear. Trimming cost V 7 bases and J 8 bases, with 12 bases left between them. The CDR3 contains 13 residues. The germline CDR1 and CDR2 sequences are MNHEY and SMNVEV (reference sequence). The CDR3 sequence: CASTPRRDSPLHF. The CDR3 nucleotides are TGTGCCAGCACCCCTCGACGGGATTCACCCCTCCACTTT.

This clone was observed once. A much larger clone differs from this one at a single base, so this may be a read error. The CDR3 region is CASSFYTEAFF. CDR3 sequence (DNA): TGTGCCAGCAGTTTCTACACTGAAGCTTTCTTT. V and J are TRBV6-5 and TRBJ1-1; D unresolved. Germline CDR1 and CDR2: MNHEY and SVGAGI. The CDR3 totals 11 residues. V lost 4 bases, J lost 3 bases, and 3 bases lay in between.

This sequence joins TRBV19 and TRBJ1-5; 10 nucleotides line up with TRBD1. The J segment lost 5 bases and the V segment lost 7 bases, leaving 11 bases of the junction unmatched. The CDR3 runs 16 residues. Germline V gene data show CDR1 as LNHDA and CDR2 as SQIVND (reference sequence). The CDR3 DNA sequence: TGTGCCAGTACCTCACAACGGGACAGGGGCTATCAGCCCCAGCATTTT. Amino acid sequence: CASTSQRDRGYQPQHF.

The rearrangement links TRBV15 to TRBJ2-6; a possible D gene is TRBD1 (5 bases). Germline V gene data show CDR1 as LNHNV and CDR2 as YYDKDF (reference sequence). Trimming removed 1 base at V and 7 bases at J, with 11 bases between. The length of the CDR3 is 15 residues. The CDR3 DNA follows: TGTGCCACCAGCAGAGGTAATACAGGTGCCAACGTCCTGACTTTC. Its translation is CATSRGNTGANVLTF.

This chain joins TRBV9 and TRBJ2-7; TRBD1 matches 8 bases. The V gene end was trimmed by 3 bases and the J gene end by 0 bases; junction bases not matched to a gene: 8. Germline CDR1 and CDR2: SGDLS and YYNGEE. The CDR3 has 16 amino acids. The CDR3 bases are TGTGCCAGCAGCGCCCAGGGACAGGTGAGCTCCTACGAGCAGTACTTC. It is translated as CASSAQGQVSSYEQYF.

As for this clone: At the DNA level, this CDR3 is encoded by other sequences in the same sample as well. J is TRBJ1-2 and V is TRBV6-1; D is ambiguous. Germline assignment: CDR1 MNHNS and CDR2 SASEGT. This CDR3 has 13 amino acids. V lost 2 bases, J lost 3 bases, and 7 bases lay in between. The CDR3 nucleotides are TGTGCCAGCAGTGAAAAGGGCTACTATGGCTACACCTTC. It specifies CASSEKGYYGYTF.

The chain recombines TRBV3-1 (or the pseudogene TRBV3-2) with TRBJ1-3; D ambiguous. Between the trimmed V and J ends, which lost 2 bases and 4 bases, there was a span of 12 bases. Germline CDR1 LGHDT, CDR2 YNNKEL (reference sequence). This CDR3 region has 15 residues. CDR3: CASSQISGKGNTIYF. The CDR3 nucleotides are TGTGCCAGCAGCCAAATTTCTGGGAAAGGAAACACCATATATTTT.

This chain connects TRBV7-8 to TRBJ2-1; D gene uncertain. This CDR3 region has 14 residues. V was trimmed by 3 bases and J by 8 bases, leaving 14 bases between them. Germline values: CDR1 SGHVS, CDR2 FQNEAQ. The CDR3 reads CASSFRFLEDEQFF. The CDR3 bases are TGTGCCAGCAGCTTTCGATTCCTAGAGGATGAGCAGTTCTTC.

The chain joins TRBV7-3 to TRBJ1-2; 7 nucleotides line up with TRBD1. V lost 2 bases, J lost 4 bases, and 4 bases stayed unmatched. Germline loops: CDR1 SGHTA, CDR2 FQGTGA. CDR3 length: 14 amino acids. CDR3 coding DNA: TGTGCCAGCAGCTTACTTCCAGGGGGCTATGGCTACACCTTC. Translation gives CASSLLPGGYGYTF.

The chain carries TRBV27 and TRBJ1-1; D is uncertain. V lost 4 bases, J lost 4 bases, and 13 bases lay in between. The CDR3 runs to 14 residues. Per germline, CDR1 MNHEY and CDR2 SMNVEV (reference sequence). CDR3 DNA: TGTGCCAGCAGTTCTCGTTGGGAGGGCACTGAAGCTTTCTTT. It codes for CASSSRWEGTEAFF.

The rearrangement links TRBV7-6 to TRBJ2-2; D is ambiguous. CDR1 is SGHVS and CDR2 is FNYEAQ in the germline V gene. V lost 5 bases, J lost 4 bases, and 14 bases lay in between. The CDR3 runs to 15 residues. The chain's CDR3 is CASSRATGPTGELFF. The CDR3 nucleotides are TGTGCCAGCAGCCGAGCCACTGGGCCCACCGGGGAGCTGTTTTTT.

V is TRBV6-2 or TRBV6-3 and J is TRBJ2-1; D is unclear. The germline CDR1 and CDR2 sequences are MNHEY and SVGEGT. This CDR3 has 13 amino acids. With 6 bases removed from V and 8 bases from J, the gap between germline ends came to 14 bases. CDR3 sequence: CASSTANRDEQFF. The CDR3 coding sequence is TGTGCCAGCAGCACTGCAAACCGGGATGAGCAGTTCTTC.

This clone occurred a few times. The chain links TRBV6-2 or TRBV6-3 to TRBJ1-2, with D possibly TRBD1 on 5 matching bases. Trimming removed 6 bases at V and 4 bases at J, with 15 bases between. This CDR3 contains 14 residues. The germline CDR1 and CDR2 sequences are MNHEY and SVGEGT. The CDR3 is CASSDRMGLYGYTF. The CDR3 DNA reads TGTGCCAGCAGCGATCGAATGGGACTCTATGGCTACACCTTC.

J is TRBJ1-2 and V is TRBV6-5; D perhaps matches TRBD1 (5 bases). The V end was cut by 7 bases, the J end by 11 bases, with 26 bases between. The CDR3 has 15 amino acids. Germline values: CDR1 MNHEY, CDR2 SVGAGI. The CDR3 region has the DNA TGTGCCAGCACCGAAGGACCGGGGGAGGGGCTAAGGTACACCTTC. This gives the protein CASTEGPGEGLRYTF.

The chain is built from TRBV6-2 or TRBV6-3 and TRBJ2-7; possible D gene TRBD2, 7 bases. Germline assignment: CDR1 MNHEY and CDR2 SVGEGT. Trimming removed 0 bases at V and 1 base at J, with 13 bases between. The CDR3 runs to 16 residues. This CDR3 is CASSYSPGGKSYEQYF. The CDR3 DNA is TGTGCCAGCAGTTACTCCCCGGGGGGCAAGTCCTACGAGCAGTACTTC.

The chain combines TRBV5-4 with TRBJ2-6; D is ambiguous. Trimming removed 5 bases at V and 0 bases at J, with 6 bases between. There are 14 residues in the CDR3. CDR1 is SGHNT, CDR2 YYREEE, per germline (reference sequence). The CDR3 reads CASRYGSGANVLTF. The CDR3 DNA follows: TGTGCCAGCAGGTACGGCTCTGGGGCCAACGTCCTGACTTTC.

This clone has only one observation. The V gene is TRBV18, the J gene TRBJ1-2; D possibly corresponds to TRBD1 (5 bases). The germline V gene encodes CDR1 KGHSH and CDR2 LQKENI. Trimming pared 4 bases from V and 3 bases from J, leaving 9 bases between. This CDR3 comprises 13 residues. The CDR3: CASSQEGYYGYTF. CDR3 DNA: TGTGCCAGCTCACAGGAGGGGTACTATGGCTACACCTTC.

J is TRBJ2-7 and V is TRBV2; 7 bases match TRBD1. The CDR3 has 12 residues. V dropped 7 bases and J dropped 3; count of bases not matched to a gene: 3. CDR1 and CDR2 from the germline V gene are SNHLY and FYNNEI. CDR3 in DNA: TGTGCCAGCACAGGGGGTAGCTACGAGCAGTACTTC. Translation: CASTGGSYEQYF.

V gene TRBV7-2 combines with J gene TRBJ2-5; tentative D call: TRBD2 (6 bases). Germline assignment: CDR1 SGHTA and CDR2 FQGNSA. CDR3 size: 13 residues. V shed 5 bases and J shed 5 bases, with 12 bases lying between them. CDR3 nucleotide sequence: TGTGCCAGCAGCCCGCCTAGCGAGGAGACCCAGTACTTC. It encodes CASSPPSEETQYF.

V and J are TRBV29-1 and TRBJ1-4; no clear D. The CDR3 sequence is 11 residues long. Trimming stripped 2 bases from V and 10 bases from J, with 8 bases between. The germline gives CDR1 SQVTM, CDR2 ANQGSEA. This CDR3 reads CSVERRGKLFF. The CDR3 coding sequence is TGCAGCGTTGAAAGGCGAGGAAAACTGTTTTTT.

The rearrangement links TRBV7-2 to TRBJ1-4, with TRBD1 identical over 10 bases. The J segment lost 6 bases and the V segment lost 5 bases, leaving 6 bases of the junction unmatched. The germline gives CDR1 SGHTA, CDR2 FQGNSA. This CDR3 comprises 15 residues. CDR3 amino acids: CASSRDRGGDEKLFF. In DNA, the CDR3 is TGTGCCAGCAGCCGGGACAGGGGAGGGGATGAAAAACTGTTTTTT.

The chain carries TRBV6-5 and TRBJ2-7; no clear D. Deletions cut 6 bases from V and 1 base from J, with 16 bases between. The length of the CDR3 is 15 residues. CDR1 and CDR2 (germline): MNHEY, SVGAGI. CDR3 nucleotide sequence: TGTGCCAGCAGAGTGAAGCTTGGTCTATCCTACGAGCAGTACTTC. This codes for CASRVKLGLSYEQYF.

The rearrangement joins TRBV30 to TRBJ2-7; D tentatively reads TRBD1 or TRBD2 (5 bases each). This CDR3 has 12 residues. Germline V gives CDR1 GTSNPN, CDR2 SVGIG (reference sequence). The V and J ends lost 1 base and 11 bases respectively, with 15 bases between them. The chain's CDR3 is CAWSGTGTGEYF. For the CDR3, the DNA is TGTGCCTGGAGTGGAACCGGGACCGGGGAGTACTTC.